This TCR beta chain appears in the sequencing data of a study of blood T cell repertoires in COVID-19 (TCRdb year 2020). Regarding the complete study: Collaborator samples came from the United States, Italy and Spain and covered acute and convalescent phases of COVID-19. The material from the prospective study consisted of cDNA or gDNA derived from T cells, B-cell-depleted T cells, or PBMCs. Subjects who had been exposed to COVID-19, were actively infected with it, or had recovered from it provided the deeply sampled blood TCRbeta repertoires that made up the dataset. A freely available public database, intended as a resource for researchers studying the immune response to SARS-CoV-2, is where the repertoires were released. The samples were drawn from the first 160 participants of the ongoing ImmuneRACE study and from 950 to 1,500 subjects provided by 6 global collaborators. A de-identified subject ID, COVID-19 status, age in years and sex were almost always included in the sample metadata. Where available, HLA class I and class II types were taken from metadata supplied by the sample provider and were not determined by assay-based typing.

Paper-wide results and their limitations: The amount of clinical and demographic metadata varied by source and participant and was provided uncurated.

The table lists this clone with a count of one. The antigen this receptor binds is unknown. The sample holds no much larger clone one base away, and base qualities are not on file. The immunoSEQ Assay, a bias-controlled multiplex PCR, was used to amplify TCRbeta CDR3 regions from genomic DNA. As for how the authors treated the data: Nucleated cell counts per sample were estimated from amplification of reference gene primers within the assay. To quantify the absolute abundance of each unique TCRbeta CDR3 rearrangement, sequence reads were collapsed and filtered. Productive Simpson clonality was computed per sample as the square root of Simpson's diversity index over productive rearrangements. The clones in this table, taken by TCRdb from immuneACCESS, are in-frame only. Not every clone is retained; where verified, under half of the shortfall comes from an unresolved V gene, and the cause of the rest is unknown. Clone size and V and J calls were adopted from that table, with D and trimming inferred from the DNA. Counted in this sample were around 260,000 clones; about 85% of them appeared once. 3.6% of the sample belongs to the ten largest clones.

Whole blood was collected in K2EDTA tubes by collaborating institutions according to the institutions' own protocols. For TCRbeta analysis, collaborators shipped samples in one of three forms: frozen whole blood, isolated PBMCs, or DNA extracted from either of those sample types. This clonotype was sampled from a man aged 18 to 35 with active or convalescent COVID-19. Sequencing was carried out using peripheral blood.

The CDR3 protein sequence reads: CSATGPMNTEAFF. The DNA is TGCAGCGCCACAGGGCCAATGAACACTGAAGCTTTCTTT. The chain couples TRBV29-1 to TRBJ1-1, and perhaps TRBD1 as D gene, on 6 matching bases. A distance of 12 bases separates the germline ends of V and J, which lose 7 bases and 0 bases respectively. Taken from the germline V gene, the CDR1 and CDR2 loops are SQVTM and ANQGSEA. The cysteine opens and the phenylalanine closes a CDR3 of 13 amino acids. Here the CDR3 DNA is all that survives: 39 bases in frame from base 1.